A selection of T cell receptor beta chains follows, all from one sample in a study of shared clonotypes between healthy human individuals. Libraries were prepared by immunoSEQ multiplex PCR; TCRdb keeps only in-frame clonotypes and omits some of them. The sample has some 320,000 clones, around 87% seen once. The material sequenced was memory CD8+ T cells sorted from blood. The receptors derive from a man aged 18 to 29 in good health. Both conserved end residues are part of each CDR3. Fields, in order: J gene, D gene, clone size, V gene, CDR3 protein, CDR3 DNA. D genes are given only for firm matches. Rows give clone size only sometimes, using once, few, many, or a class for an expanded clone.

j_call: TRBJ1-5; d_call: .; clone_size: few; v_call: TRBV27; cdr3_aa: CASSLYPNQPQHF; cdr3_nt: TGTGCCAGCAGTTTATACCCCAATCAGCCCCAGCATTTT
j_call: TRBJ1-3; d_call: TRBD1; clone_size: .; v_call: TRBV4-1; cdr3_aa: CASSKQGASGNTIYF; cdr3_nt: TGCGCCAGCAGCAAACAGGGGGCGAGTGGAAACACCATATATTTT
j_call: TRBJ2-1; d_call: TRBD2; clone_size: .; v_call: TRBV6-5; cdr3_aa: CASSGGPAEQFF; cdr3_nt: TGTGCCAGTTCGGGAGGGCCGGCTGAGCAGTTCTTC
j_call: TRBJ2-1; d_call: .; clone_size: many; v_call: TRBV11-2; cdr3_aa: CASSPAETGYNEQFF; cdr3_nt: TGTGCCAGCAGCCCAGCCGAGACGGGATACAATGAGCAGTTCTTC
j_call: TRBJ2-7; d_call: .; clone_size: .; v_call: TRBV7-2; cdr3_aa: CASSLGGREQYF; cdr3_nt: TGTGCCAGCAGCTTAGGGGGGCGGGAGCAGTACTTC
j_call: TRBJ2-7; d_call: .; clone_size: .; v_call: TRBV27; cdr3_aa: CASSFVQGSYEQYF; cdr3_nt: TGTGCCAGCAGTTTTGTGCAGGGTTCCTACGAGCAGTACTTC
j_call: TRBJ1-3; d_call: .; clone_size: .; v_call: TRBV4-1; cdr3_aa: CASSKGLSGNTIYF; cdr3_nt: TGCGCCAGCAGCAAGGGACTCTCTGGAAACACCATATATTTT
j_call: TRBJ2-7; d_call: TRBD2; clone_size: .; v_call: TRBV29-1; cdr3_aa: CSVQFLTSGSSYEQYF; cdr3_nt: TGCAGCGTCCAATTCCTAACTAGCGGGTCCTCCTACGAGCAGTACTTC
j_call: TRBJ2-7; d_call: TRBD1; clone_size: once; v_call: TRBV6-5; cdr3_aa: CASSWDSNYEQYF; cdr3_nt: TGTGCCAGCAGCTGGGACAGCAACTACGAGCAGTACTTC
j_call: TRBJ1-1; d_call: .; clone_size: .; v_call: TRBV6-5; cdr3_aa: CASSYSGGPNTEAFF; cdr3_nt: TGTGCCAGCAGTTACTCCGGGGGTCCGAACACTGAAGCTTTCTTT
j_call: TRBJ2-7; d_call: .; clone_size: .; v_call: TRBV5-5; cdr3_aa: CASSTWDGKAYEQYF; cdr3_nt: TGTGCCAGCAGCACGTGGGACGGGAAAGCCTACGAGCAGTACTTC
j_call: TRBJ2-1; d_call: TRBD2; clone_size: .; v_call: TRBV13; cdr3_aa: CASSPGGEQPYNEQFF; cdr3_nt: TGTGCCAGCAGCCCTGGGGGGGAGCAACCCTACAATGAGCAGTTCTTC
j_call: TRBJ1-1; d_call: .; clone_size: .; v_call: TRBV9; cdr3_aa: CASSEDRYTEAFF; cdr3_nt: TGTGCCAGCAGCGAGGACAGATACACTGAAGCTTTCTTT
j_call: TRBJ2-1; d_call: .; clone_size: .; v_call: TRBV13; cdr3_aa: CASSLGGSPVTEQFF; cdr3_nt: TGTGCCAGCAGCTTAGGCGGGAGTCCAGTAACTGAGCAGTTCTTC
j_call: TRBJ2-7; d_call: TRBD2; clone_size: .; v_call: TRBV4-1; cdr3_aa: CASSQVTSGGAYEQYF; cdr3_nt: TGCGCCAGCAGCCAAGTCACTAGCGGGGGGGCTTACGAGCAGTACTTC
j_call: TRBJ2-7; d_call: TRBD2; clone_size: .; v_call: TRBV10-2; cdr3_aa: CASIGTSGSHEQYF; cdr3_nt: TGCGCCAGCATCGGGACTAGCGGGAGCCACGAGCAGTACTTC
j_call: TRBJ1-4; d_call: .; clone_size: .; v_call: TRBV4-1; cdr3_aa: CASSQLSGTNEKLFF; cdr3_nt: TGCGCCAGCAGCCAGCTGTCGGGGACTAATGAAAAACTGTTTTTT
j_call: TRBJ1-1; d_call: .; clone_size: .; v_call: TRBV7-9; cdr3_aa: CASSPAGTPLNTEAFF; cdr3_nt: TGTGCCAGCAGCCCCGCAGGGACCCCTTTGAACACTGAAGCTTTCTTT
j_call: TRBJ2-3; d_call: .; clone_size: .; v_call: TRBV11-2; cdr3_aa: CASSFHWGASTDTQYF; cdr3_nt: TGTGCCAGCAGCTTTCATTGGGGGGCGTCAACAGATACGCAGTATTTT
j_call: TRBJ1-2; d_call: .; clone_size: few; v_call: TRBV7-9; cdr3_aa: CASSPTGLSYGYTF; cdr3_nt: TGTGCCAGCAGCCCAACAGGGCTATCCTATGGCTACACCTTC